This T cell receptor beta chain was identified in a study of cytomegalovirus exposure and HLA in healthy donors. Overall study context: Later analysis reported that the approximately 130 validation repertoires shared the platform of the approximately 690 first-cohort repertoires. Study-wide results and caveats: Most TCR sequences proved rare, with some public TCRs found in many donors.

This table comes from immunoSEQ multiplex PCR, and its TCRdb copy is limited to in-frame clones, with some not included. The table records 50,000 to 65,000 clones, approximately 95% of them present only once. On this clone itself: The antigen remains unidentified.

CDR1 and CDR2 from the germline V gene are SGDLS and YYNGEE. V dropped 4 bases and J dropped 3 bases, with 13 bases sitting between them. This CDR3 is 15 amino acids long. V and J are TRBV9 and TRBJ2-2, with a weak D call TRBD2 (6 bases). The sample comprised PBMCs. The clonotype was recovered from a woman aged 18-30 years in good health and CMV-seropositive. CDR3 amino acids: CASSPRSGDTGELFF. Here the CDR3 DNA reads TGTGCCAGCAGCCCCCGTTCGGGGGACACCGGGGAGCTGTTTTTT.